This T cell receptor (beta chain) was sequenced in a study of vaccination and CD4 T cells after COVID-19. As for the study in general: Four females and six males made up the convalescents, two of whom were Hispanic. Taking of post-vaccine samples occurred a median approximately 76 days after dose two (range 14 to 241). Whole-study findings and limits: Convalescent patients displayed a median 86.3% of reactive clones emerging only post-vaccination.

This clonotype was seen just once. Its antigen remains unidentified. Looked up from germline, CDR1 is SGDLS and CDR2 is YYNGEE. V lost 0 bases, J lost 4 bases, and 4 bases stayed unmatched. This CDR3 has 15 residues. Sequencing of cultured CD4+ T cell DNA used the Oncomine TCR Beta short-read assay. TCRdb fed the PCR reads into MiXCR, producing one record per CDR3 protein. Found here are about 19,000 distinct CDR3 sequences, over 25% of them singletons; the top ten hold about 15%. Regarding treatment: approximately 9-day PBMC culture with coronavirus spike peptide pools or control peptides (ViraFEST assay).

The clonotype originates from a human donor with COVID-19. Material for sequencing was cultured CD4+ T cells from blood. The rearrangement joins TRBV9 to TRBJ2-1, with TRBD1 matching over 7 bases. The CDR3 sequence is CASSVVQGSYNEQFF. DNA of the CDR3: TGTGCCAGCAGCGTAGTACAGGGGTCTTACAATGAGCAGTTCTTC.